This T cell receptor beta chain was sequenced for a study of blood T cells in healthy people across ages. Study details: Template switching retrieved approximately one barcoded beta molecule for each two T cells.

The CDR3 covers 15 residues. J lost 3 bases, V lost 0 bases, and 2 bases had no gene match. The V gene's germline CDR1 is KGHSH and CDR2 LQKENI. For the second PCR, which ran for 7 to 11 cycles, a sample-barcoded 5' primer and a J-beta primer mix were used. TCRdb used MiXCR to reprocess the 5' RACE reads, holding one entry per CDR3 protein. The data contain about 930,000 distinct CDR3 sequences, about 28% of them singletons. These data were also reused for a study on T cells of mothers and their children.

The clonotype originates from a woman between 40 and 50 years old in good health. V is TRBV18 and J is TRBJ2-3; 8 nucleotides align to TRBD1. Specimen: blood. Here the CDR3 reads CASSPPTGGTDTQYF. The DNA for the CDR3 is TGTGCCAGCTCACCACCTACAGGGGGGACAGATACGCAGTATTTT.